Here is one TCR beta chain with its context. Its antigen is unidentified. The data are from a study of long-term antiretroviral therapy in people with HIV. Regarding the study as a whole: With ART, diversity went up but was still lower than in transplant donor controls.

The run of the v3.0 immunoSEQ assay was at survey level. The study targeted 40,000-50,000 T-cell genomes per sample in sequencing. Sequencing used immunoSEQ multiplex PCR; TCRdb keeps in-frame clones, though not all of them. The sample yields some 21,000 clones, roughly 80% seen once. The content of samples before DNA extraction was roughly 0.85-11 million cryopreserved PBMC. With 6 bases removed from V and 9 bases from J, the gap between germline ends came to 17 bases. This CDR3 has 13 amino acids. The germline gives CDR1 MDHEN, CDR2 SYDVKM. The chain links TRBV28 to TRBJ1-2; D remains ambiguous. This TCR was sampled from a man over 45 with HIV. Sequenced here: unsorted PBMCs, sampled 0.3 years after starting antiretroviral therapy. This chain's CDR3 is CASRPPGRPSYTF. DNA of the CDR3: TGTGCCAGCAGACCCCCTGGTCGCCCTAGCTACACCTTC.